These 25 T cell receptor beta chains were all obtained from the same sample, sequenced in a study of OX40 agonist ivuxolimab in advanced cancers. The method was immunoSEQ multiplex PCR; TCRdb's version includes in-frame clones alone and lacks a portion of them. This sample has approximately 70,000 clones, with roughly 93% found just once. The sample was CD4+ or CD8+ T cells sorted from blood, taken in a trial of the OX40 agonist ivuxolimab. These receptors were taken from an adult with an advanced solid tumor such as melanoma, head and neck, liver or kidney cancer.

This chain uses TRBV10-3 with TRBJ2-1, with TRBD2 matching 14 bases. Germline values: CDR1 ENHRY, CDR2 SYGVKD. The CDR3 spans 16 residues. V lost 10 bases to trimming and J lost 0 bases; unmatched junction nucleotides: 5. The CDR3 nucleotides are TGTGCCACCGCCGGGACTAGCGGGAGCTCCTACAATGAGCAGTTCTTC. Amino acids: CATAGTSGSSYNEQFF.

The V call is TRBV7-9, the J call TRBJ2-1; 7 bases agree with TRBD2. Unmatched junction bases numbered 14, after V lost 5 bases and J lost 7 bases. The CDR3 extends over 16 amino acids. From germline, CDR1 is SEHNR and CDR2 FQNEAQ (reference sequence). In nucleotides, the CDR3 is TGTGCCAGCAGCCCAAGCGGGACCGGGAGACGGAATGAGCAGTTCTTC. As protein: CASSPSGTGRRNEQFF. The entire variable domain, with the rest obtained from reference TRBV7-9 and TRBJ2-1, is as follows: DTGVSQNPRHKITKRGQNVTFRCDPISEHNRLYWYRQTLGQGPEFLTYFQNEAQLEKSRLLSDRFSAERPKGSFSTLEIQRTEQGDSAMYLCASSPSGTGRRNEQFFGPGTRLTVL.

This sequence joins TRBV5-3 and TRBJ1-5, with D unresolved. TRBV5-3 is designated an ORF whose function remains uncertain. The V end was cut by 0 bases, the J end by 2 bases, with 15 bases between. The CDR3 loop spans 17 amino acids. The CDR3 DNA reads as TGTGCCAGAAGCTTGGCGGGGAGGACCCCAGGCAATCAGCCCCAGCATTTT. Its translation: CARSLAGRTPGNQPQHF.

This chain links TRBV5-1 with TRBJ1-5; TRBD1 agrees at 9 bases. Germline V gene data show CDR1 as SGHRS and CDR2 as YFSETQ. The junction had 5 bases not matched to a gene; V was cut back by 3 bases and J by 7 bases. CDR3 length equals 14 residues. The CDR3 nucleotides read TGCGCCAGCAGCTGGACAGGGGAAGGGCAGCCCCAGCATTTT. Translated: CASSWTGEGQPQHF.

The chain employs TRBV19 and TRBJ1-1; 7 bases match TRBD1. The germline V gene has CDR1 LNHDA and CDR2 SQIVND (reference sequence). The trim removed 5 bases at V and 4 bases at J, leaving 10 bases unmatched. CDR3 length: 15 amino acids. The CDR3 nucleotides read TGTGCCAGTAGTCCTTCCGGGACAGCAGGCACTGAAGCTTTCTTT. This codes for CASSPSGTAGTEAFF.

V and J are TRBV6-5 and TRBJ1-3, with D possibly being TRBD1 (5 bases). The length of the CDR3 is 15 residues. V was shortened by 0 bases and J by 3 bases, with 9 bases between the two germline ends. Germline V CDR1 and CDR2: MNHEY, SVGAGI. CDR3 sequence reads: CASSYSGGGGNTIYF. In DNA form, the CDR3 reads TGTGCCAGCAGTTACTCGGGGGGTGGTGGAAACACCATATATTTT.

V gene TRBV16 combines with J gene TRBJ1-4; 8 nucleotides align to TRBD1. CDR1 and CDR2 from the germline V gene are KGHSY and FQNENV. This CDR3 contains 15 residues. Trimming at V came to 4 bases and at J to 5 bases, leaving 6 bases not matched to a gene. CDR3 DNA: TGTGCCAGCAGCCTTTGGACAGGGTTAAATGAAAAACTGTTTTTT. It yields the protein CASSLWTGLNEKLFF.

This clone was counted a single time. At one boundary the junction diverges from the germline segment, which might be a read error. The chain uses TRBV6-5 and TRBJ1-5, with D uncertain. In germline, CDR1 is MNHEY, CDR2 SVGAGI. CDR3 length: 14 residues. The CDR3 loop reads CASQMGISSQPQHF. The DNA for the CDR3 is TGTGCCAGTCAAATGGGGATTAGCAGTCAGCCCCAGCATTTT.

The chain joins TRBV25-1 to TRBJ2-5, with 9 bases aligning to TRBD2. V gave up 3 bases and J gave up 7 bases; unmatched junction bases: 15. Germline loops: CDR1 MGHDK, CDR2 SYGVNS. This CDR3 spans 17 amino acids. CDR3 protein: CASSEIWLAGNSGTQYF. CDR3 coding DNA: TGTGCCAGCAGTGAGATATGGCTAGCGGGGAACAGCGGGACCCAGTACTTC.

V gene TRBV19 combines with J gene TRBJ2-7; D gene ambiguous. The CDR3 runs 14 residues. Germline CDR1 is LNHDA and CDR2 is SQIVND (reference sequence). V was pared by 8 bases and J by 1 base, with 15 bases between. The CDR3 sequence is CASCKQIGSYEQYF. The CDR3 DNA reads TGTGCCAGTTGCAAGCAGATCGGGTCCTACGAGCAGTACTTC.

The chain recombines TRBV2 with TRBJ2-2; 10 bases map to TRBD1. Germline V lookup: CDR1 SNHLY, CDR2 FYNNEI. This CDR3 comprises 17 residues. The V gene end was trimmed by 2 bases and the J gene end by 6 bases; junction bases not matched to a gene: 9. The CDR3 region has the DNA TGTGCCAGCAGTGAATTACCGGGACAGGGGTTAGCCGGGGAGCTGTTTTTT. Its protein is CASSELPGQGLAGELFF. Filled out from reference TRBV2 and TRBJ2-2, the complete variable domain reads EPEVTQTPSHQVTQMGQEVILRCVPISNHLYFYWYRQILGQKVEFLVSFYNNEISEKSEIFDDQFSVERPDGSNFTLKIRSTKLEDSAMYFCASSELPGQGLAGELFFGEGSRLTVL.

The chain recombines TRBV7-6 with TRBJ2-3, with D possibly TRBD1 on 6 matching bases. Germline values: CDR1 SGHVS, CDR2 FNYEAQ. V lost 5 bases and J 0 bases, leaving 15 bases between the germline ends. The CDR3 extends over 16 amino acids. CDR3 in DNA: TGTGCCAGCAGCCGAGGTGGGGGCCTCAGCACAGATACGCAGTATTTT. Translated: CASSRGGGLSTDTQYF.

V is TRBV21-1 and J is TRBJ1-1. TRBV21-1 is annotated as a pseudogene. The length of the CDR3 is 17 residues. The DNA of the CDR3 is TGTGCCAGCAGCAAAAGGGGCGAGGAGGGAGAGGACACTGAAGCTTTCTTT. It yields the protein CASSKRGEEGEDTEAFF.

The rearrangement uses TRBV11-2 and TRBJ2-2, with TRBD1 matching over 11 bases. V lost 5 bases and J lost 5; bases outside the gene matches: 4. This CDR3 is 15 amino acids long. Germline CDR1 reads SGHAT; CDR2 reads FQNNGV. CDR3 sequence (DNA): TGTGCCAGCAGCCCAGGACAGGGGGCGACCGGGGAGCTGTTTTTT. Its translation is CASSPGQGATGELFF.

CDR3 amino acids: CASSTGGVDEQYF. CDR3 coding DNA: TGTGCCAGCAGCACTGGGGGGGTGGACGAGCAGTACTTC. The chain combines TRBV9 with TRBJ2-7; 7 nucleotides agree with TRBD2. The trim removed 4 bases at V and 5 bases at J, leaving 6 bases unmatched. The length of the CDR3 is 13 residues. In germline, CDR1 is SGDLS, CDR2 YYNGEE.

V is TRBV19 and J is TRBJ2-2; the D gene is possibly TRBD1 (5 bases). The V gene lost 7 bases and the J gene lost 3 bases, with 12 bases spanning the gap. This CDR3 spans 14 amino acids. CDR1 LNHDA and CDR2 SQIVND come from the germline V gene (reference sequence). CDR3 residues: CASISRVYTGELFF. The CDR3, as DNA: TGTGCCAGTATATCCAGGGTATACACCGGGGAGCTGTTTTTT.

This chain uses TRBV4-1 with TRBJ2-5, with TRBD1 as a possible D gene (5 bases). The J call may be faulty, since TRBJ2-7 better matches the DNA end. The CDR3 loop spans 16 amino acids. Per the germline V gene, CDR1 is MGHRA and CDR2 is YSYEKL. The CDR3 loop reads CASSQDLPSGSYEQYF. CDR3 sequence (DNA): TGCGCCAGCAGCCAAGATCTCCCCTCAGGGTCCTACGAGCAGTACTTC.

This CDR3 reads CASSMEQGILNQPQHF. The CDR3 DNA is TGTGCCAGTAGTATGGAACAGGGAATCCTCAATCAGCCCCAGCATTTT. The chain combines TRBV19 with TRBJ1-5; D possibly corresponds to TRBD1 (6 bases). V was cut by 3 bases and J by 3 bases, with 15 bases left in between. The V gene's germline CDR1 is LNHDA and CDR2 SQIVND (reference sequence). The CDR3 sequence is 16 residues long.

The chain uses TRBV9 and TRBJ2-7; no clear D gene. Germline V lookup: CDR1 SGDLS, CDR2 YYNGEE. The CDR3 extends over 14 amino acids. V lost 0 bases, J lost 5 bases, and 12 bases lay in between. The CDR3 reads CASSVAGIVDEQYF. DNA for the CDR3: TGTGCCAGCAGCGTAGCTGGGATCGTTGACGAGCAGTACTTC.

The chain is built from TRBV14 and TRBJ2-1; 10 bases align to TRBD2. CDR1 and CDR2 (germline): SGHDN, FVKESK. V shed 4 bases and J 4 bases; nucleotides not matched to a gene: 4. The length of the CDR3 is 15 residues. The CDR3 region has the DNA TGTGCCAGCAGCCTTAGCGGGGGGCTTTACAATGAGCAGTTCTTC. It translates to CASSLSGGLYNEQFF. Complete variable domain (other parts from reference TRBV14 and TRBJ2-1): EAGVTQFPSHSVIEKGQTVTLRCDPISGHDNLYWYRRVMGKEIKFLLHFVKESKQDESGMPNNRFLAERTGGTYSTLKVQPAELEDSGVYFCASSLSGGLYNEQFFGPGTRLTVL.

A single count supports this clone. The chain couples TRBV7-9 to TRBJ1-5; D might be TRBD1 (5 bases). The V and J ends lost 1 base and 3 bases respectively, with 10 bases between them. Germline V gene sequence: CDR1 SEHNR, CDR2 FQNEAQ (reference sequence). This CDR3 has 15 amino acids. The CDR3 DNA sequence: TGTGCCAGCAGCTTAGAGGGGTCACTCAATCAGCCCCAGCATTTT. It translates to CASSLEGSLNQPQHF.

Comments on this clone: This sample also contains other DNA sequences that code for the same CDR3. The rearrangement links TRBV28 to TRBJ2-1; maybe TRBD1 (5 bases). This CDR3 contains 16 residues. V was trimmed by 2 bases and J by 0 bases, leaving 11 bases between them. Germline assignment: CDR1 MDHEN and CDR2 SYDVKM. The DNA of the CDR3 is TGTGCCAGCAGTTTAGGGGCAGTTAGCTCCTACAATGAGCAGTTCTTC. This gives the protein CASSLGAVSSYNEQFF.

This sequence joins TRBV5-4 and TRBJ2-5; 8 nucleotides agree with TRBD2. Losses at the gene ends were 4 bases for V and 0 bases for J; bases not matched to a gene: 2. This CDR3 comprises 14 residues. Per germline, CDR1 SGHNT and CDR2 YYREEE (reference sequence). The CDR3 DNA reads TGTGCCAGCAGCGAACTAGCGGACCAAGAGACCCAGTACTTC. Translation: CASSELADQETQYF.

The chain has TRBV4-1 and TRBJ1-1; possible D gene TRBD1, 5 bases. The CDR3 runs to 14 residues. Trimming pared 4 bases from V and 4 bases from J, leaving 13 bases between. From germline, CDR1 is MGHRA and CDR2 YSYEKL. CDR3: CASSPTGGTTEAFF. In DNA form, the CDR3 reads TGCGCCAGCAGCCCCACCGGGGGGACCACTGAAGCTTTCTTT.

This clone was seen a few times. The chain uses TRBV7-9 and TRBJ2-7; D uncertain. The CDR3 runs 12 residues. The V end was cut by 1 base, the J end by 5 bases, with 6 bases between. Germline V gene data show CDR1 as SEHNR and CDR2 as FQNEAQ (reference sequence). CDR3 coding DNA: TGTGCCAGCAGCTTAGGAGACCACGAGCAGTACTTC. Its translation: CASSLGDHEQYF. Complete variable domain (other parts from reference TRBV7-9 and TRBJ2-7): DTGVSQNPRHKITKRGQNVTFRCDPISEHNRLYWYRQTLGQGPEFLTYFQNEAQLEKSRLLSDRFSAERPKGSFSTLEIQRTEQGDSAMYLCASSLGDHEQYFGPGTRLTVT.